This T cell receptor (beta chain) was observed in a study of CD8+ T cells in alopecia areata. About the study: Female C3H/HeJ recipients aged about 7-11 weeks got skin from C3H/HeJ graft donors aged about 6-12 months that had spontaneous alopecia.

The study's findings and limits: Scalp lesions, especially in alopecia totalis/universalis, had higher clonality than normal scalp.

Germline values: CDR1 NNHDY, CDR2 SYVADS. The CDR3 has 13 amino acids. Cells that came from pooled cutaneous lymph nodes were sorted using CD4, CD8alpha, NKG2D, NKG2ACE and other markers. A remark on this clone: What it binds is unknown. Mouse germline and gene names are used. The CDR3 end is not reached by the read, which stops 4 residues before it; the germline J gene fills it in.

Extracted RNA was reverse transcribed, and the resulting cDNA served as sequencing template. Measured with immunoSEQ multiplex PCR; TCRdb has only the in-frame clones, and not every one. Observed in the sample are 290,000 or so clones, none of them singletons. The rearrangement uses TRBV13-3 and TRBJ2-1, with TRBD2 identical over 12 bases. The sequenced material came from CD4+ T cells sorted from a lymph node. This TCR derives from a C3H/HeJ mouse with alopecia areata. The strain's MHC haplotype is H2-k. The sequenced CDR3 bases are TGTGCCAGCAAAAGACTGGGGGGGCCT. It codes for CASKRLGGP. The entire CDR3 sequence reads CASKRLGGPEQFF.